This TCR beta chain stems from a study of shared clonotypes between healthy human individuals. Germline V CDR1 and CDR2: SGHTS, YDEGEE. The CDR3 has 15 residues. Trimming removed 6 bases at V and 4 bases at J, with 19 bases between. Assay: immunoSEQ multiplex PCR; the TCRdb copy retains only in-frame clones and omits some. The sample has 800,000 to 1,200,000 clones, around 78% seen once; the top ten hold 0.4% to 0.55%. The study drew its donors from healthy HIV-negative adults without recent acute infections or vaccinations. Source material: memory CD4+ T cells from PBMCs. The subset here: CD45RA-negative fraction. This TCR was recovered from a man in his late teens or twenties in good health. Some clones in this sample may be carry-over from other donors' samples. The rearrangement links TRBV5-8 to TRBJ1-1; the D is unclear. The chain's CDR3 is CASTPLTPAVTEAFF. The CDR3 DNA follows: TGTGCCAGCACTCCTTTGACTCCGGCAGTCACTGAAGCTTTCTTT.